The next 9 T cell receptor beta chains were all read from a single sample in a study of shared clonotypes between healthy human individuals. Clones were sequenced by immunoSEQ multiplex PCR, and TCRdb holds only the in-frame ones, with some missing. The sample holds 1,400,000 or so clones, 97% to 99% seen once. Sequences were obtained from naive CD4+ T cells sorted from blood. Subset reported: CD45RA+ positively selected. These receptors originate from a man aged 30 to 45 in good health.

The CDR3 loop reads CASSPRWGWGTDTQYF. DNA of the CDR3: TGCGCCAGCAGTCCTCGCTGGGGTTGGGGCACAGATACGCAGTATTTT. The rearrangement uses TRBV23-1 and TRBJ2-3; D gene ambiguous. TRBV23-1 is an ORF; its function is uncertain. There are 16 residues in the CDR3. Deletions cut 4 bases from V and 1 base from J, with 15 bases between.

The genes are TRBV2 and TRBJ2-7; 11 bases align to TRBD2. This CDR3 has 13 residues. Germline loops: CDR1 SNHLY, CDR2 FYNNEI. V lost 6 bases to trimming and J lost 4 bases; unmatched junction nucleotides: 2. CDR3 sequence reads: CASRGLAVYEQYF. The CDR3 nucleotides are TGTGCCAGCAGGGGACTAGCGGTATACGAGCAGTACTTC.

The J gene is TRBJ2-6, the V gene TRBV4-3; TRBD2 agrees at 11 bases. The CDR3 consists of 19 residues. Germline V gives CDR1 LGHNA, CDR2 YSLEER. The ends lost 2 bases at V and 4 bases at J; junction bases unmatched: 10. The chain's CDR3 is CASSQRDLAGGAGANVLTF. The CDR3 nucleotides read TGCGCCAGCAGCCAAAGGGACCTAGCGGGAGGTGCCGGGGCCAACGTCCTGACTTTC.

In DNA, the CDR3 is TGTGCCAGCAGCTTGAATGATTACGGAATCTACAATGAGCAGTTCTTC. Its protein is CASSLNDYGIYNEQFF. The rearrangement uses TRBV7-6 and TRBJ2-1; no definite D call. The CDR3 loop spans 16 amino acids. V dropped 3 bases and J dropped 3 bases, with 15 bases sitting between them. Germline V gives CDR1 SGHVS, CDR2 FNYEAQ.

The chain uses TRBV5-5 and TRBJ2-7; the D is unclear. Trimming took off 4 bases at V and 1 base at J, with 6 bases between the two ends. The CDR3 sequence is 12 residues long. The germline gives CDR1 SGHKS, CDR2 YYEKEE (reference sequence). DNA of the CDR3: TGTGCCAGCAGCGCAATTTCCTACGAGCAGTACTTC. This encodes CASSAISYEQYF.

The chain joins TRBV7-8 to TRBJ2-7; D possibly corresponds to TRBD1 (6 bases). The length of the CDR3 is 13 residues. Germline CDR1 is SGHVS and CDR2 is FQNEAQ. The germline V and J ends were trimmed by 5 bases and 6 bases, with 14 bases remaining between them. The CDR3 reads CASSELQGREQYF. The CDR3 bases are TGTGCCAGCAGCGAATTACAGGGTCGCGAGCAGTACTTC.

This CDR3 is CASTRQQGNTEAFF. The CDR3 coding sequence is TGTGCCAGCACGCGTCAACAGGGGAACACTGAAGCTTTCTTT. The gene calls are TRBV18 and TRBJ1-1; a weak D match, TRBD1 (6 bases). There are 14 residues in the CDR3. Trimming removed 8 bases at V and 1 base at J, with 14 bases between. CDR1 and CDR2 from the germline V gene are KGHSH and LQKENI.

The V gene is TRBV5-1, the J gene TRBJ2-7; TRBD1 might be the D (6 bases). V was shortened by 4 bases and J by 0 bases, with 14 bases between the two germline ends. The CDR3 loop spans 15 amino acids. CDR1 is SGHRS, CDR2 YFSETQ, per germline. CDR3 region: CASSRHRDTSYEQYF. CDR3 nucleotide sequence: TGCGCCAGCAGCCGTCACCGGGACACCTCCTACGAGCAGTACTTC.

This chain connects TRBV7-2 to TRBJ2-1, with 7 positions matching TRBD2. Unmatched junction bases numbered 8, after V lost 5 bases and J lost 4 bases. CDR1 and CDR2 (germline): SGHTA, FQGNSA. The CDR3 totals 15 residues. CDR3 sequence reads: CASSSPGLPYNEQFF. The CDR3 DNA is TGTGCCAGCAGCAGTCCGGGACTACCTTACAATGAGCAGTTCTTC.